This T cell receptor beta chain was recorded in a study of T cells in narcolepsy. The study, taken as a whole, reports: Reportedly, autoreactive clonotypes were serially detected in patients' blood but not controls'. Comparing one patient's CSF and blood CD4+ clonotypes highlighted HCRT- and TRIB2-specific autoreactive clonotypes. Autoreactive clone sequences were missing from some blood memory CD4+ repertoires.

The germline CDR1 and CDR2 sequences are LNHDA and SQIVND (reference sequence). V was trimmed by 3 bases and J by 5 bases, leaving 14 bases between them. The CDR3 runs to 15 residues. This clone was observed a single time. What it recognizes is unknown. Data came from immunoSEQ multiplex PCR; TCRdb stores just in-frame clones and leaves some out. Of fewer than 30,000 clones in the sample, approximately 89% are singletons; the top ten hold 1.3%. This TCR was sampled from a human donor with narcolepsy. The rearrangement joins TRBV19 to TRBJ2-1; D not certain. Sequencing was carried out using CD45RA- memory CD4+ T cells from PBMCs. In DNA form, the CDR3 reads TGTGCCAGTAGTATCAACTCCGCGGCAGACAATGAGCAGTTCTTC. Translated: CASSINSAADNEQFF.